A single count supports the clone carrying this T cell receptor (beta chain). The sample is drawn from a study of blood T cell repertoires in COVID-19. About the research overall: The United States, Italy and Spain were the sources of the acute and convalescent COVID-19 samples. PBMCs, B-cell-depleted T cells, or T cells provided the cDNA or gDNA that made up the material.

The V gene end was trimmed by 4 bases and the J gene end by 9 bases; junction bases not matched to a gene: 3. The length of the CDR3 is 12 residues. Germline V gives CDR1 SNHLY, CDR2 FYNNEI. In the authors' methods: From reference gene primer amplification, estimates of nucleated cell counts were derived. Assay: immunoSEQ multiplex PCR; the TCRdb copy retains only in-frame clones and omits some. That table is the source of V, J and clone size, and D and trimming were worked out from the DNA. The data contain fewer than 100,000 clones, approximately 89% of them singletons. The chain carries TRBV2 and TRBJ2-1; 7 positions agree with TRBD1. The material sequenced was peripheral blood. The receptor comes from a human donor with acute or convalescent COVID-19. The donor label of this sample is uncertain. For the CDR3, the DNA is TGTGCCAGCAGTGCAGGGGGTGGTGAGCAGTTCTTC. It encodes CASSAGGGEQFF.